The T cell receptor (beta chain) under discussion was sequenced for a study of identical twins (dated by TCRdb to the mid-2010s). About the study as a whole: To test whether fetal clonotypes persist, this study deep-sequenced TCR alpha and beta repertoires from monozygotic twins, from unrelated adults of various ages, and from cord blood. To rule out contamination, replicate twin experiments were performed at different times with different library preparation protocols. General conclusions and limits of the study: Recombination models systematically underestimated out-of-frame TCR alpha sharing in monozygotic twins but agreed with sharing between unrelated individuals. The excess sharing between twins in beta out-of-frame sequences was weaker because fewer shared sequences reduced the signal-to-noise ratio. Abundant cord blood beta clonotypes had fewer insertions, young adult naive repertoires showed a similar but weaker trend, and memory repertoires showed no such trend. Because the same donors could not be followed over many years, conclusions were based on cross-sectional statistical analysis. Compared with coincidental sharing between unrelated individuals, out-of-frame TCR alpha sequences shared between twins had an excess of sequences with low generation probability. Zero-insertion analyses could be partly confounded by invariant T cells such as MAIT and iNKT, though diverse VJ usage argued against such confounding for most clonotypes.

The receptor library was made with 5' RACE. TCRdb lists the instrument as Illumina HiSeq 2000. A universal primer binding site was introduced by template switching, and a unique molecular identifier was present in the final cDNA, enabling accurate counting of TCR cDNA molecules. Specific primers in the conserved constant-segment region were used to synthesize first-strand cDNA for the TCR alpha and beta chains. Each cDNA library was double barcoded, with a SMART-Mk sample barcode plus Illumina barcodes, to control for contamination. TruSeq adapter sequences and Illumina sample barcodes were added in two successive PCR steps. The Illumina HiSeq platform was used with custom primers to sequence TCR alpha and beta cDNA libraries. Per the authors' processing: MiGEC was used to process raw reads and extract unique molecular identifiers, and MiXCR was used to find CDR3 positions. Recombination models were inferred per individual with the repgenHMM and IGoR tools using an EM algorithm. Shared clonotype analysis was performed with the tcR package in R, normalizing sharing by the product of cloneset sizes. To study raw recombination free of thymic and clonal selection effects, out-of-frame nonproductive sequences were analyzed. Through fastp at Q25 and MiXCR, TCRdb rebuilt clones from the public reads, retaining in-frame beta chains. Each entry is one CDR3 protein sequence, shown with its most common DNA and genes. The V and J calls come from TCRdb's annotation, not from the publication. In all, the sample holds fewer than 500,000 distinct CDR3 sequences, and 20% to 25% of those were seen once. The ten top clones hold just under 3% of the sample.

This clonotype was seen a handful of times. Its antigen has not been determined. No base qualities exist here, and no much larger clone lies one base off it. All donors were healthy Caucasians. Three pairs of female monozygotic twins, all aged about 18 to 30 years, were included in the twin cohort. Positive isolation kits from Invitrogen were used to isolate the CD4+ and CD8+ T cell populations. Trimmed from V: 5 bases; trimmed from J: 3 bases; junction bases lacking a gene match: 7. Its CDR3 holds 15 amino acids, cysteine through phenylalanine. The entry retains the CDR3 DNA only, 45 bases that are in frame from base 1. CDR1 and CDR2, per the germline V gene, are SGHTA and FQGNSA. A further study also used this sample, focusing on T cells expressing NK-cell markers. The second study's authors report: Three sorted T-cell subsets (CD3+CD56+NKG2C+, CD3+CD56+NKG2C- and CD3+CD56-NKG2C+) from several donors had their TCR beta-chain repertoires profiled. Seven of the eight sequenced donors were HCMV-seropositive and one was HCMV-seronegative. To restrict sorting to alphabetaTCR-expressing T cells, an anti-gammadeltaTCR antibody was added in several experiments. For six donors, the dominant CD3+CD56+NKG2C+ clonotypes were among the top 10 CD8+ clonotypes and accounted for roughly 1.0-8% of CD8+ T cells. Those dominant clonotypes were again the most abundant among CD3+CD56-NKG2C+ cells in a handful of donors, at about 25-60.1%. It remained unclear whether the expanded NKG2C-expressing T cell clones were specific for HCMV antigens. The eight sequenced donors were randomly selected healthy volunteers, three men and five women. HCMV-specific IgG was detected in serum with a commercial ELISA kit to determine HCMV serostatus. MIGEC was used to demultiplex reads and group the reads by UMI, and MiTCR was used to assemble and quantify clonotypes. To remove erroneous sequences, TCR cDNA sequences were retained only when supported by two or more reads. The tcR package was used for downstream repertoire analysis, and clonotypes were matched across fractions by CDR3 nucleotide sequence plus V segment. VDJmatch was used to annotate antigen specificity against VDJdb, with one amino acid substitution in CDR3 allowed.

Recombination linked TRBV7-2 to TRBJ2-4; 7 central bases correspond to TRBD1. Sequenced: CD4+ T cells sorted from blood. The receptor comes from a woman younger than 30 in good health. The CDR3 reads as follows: CASSVVAGGKNIQYF. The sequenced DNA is TGTGCCAGCAGCGTAGTGGCAGGGGGCAAAAACATTCAGTACTTC.